This T cell receptor (beta chain) was found in a study of CDR3 diversity in severe acne. TCRdb recomputed calls from the PCR reads with MiXCR, one row per CDR3 protein. The sample consists of more than 85,000 distinct CDR3 sequences, 51% of them appearing once. The length of the CDR3 is 17 residues. Trimming removed 7 bases from V and 7 bases from J; junction bases left unmatched: 14. Germline CDR1 reads MGHDK; CDR2 reads SYGVNS. The specimen was blood. This TCR came from a male donor with acne. This rearrangement joins TRBV25-1 to TRBJ2-1; 12 bases line up with TRBD2. The CDR3 region is CASTPSGRAAVANEQFF. The CDR3 DNA follows: TGTGCCAGCACTCCTAGCGGGAGGGCCGCAGTTGCTAATGAGCAGTTCTTC. Variable domain in full (rest from reference TRBV25-1 and TRBJ2-1): EADIYQTPRYLVIGTGKKITLECSQTMGHDKMYWYQQDPGMELHLIHYSYGVNSTEKGDLSSESTVSRIRTEHFPLTLESARPSHTSQYLCASTPSGRAAVANEQFFGPGTRLTVL.